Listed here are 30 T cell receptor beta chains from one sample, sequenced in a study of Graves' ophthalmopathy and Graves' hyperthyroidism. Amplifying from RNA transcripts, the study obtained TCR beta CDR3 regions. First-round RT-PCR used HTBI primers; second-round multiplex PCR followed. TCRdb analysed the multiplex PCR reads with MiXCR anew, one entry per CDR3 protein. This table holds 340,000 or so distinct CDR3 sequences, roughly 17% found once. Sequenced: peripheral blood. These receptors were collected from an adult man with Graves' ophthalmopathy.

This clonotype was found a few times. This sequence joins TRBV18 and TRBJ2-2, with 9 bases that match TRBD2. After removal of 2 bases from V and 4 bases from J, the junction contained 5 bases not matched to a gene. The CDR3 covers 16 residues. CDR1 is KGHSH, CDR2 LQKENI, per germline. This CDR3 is CASSPRRTSATGELFF. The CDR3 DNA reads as TGTGCCAGCTCACCAAGACGGACTAGCGCCACCGGGGAGCTGTTTTTT. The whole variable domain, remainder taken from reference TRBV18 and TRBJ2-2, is NAGVMQNPRHLVRRRGQEARLRCSPMKGHSHVYWYRQLPEEGLKFMVYLQKENIIDESGMPKERFSAEFPKEGPSILRIQQVVRGDSAAYFCASSPRRTSATGELFFGEGSRLTVL.

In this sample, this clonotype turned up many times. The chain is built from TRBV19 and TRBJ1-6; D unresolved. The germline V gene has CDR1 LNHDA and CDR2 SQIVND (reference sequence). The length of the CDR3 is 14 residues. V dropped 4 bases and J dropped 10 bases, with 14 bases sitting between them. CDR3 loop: CASSNNEGRSPLHF. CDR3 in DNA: TGTGCCAGTAGTAACAACGAGGGTCGCTCACCCCTCCACTTT.

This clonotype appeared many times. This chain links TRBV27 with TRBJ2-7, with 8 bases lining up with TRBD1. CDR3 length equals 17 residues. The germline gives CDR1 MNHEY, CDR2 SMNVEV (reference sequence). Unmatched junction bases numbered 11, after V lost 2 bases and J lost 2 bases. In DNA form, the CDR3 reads TGTGCCAGCAGTTTACTTCCCCCGGGACAGGTAACCTACGAGCAGTACTTC. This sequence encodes CASSLLPPGQVTYEQYF.

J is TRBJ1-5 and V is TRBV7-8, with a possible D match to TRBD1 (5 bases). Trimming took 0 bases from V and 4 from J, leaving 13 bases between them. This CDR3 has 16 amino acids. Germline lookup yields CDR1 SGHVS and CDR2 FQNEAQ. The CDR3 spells CASSLAPPQGNQPQHF. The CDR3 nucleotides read TGTGCCAGCAGCTTAGCCCCCCCTCAGGGTAATCAGCCCCAGCATTTT.

The CDR3 here is CASSLSGGSAFF. In nucleotides, the CDR3 is TGTGCCAGCAGTTTATCGGGCGGTAGCGCTTTCTTT. This rearrangement joins TRBV27 to TRBJ1-1; no firm D call. The CDR3 spans 12 residues. The ends were cut back, 0 bases at V and 11 bases at J, with 10 bases in the middle. The germline CDR1 and CDR2 sequences are MNHEY and SMNVEV (reference sequence).

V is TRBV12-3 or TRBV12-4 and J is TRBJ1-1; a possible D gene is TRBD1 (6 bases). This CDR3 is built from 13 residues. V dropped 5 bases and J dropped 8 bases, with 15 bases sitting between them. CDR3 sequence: CASSQSGQQEAFF. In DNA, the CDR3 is TGTGCCAGCAGTCAAAGCGGACAGCAAGAAGCTTTCTTT.

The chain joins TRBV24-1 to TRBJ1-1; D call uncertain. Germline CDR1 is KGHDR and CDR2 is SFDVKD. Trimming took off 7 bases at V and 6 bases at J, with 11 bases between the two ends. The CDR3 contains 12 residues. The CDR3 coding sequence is TGTGCCACCAGAGGGCTATTCCCTGAAGCTTTCTTT. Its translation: CATRGLFPEAFF.

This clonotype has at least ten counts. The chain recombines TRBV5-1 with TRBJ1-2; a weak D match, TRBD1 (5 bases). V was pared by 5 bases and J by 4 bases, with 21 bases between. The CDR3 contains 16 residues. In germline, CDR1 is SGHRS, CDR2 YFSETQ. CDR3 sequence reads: CASRRTPYYVFYGYTF. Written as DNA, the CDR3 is TGCGCCAGCAGACGGACACCGTATTATGTTTTCTATGGCTACACCTTC.

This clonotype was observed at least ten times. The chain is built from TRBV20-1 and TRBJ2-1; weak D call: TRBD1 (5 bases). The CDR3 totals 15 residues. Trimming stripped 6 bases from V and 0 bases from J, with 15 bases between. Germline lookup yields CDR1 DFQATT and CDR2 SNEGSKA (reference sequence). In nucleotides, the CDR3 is TGCAGTGCGACTCTTGACAGTGTCTCCTACAATGAGCAGTTCTTC. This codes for CSATLDSVSYNEQFF.

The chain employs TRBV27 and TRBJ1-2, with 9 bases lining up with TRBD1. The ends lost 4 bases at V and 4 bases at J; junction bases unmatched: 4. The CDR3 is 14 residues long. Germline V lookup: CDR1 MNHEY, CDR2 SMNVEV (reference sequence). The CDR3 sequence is CASSSGTGSYGYTF. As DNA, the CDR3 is TGTGCCAGCAGTTCAGGGACAGGGAGCTATGGCTACACCTTC.

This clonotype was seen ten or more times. The DNA for the CDR3 is TGTGCCAGCAGCTTAGTTCTAGCGGGGGACGAGCAGTACTTC. It encodes CASSLVLAGDEQYF. This chain joins TRBV7-2 and TRBJ2-7; 10 bases agree with TRBD2. Trimming cost V 1 base and J 5 bases; bases outside gene matches: 2. The CDR3 has 14 residues. Germline V gene sequence: CDR1 SGHTA, CDR2 FQGNSA.

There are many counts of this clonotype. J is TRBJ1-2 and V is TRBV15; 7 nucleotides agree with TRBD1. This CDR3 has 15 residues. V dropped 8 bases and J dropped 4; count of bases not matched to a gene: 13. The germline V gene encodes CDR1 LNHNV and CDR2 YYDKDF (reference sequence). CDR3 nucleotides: TGTGCCACCTCAAAAGGGGGCGCAAGGGGCTATGGCTACACCTTC. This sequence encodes CATSKGGARGYGYTF.

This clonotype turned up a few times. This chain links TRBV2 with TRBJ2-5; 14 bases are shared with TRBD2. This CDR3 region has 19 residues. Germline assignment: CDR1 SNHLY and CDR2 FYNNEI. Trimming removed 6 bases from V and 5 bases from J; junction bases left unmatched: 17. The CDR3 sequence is CASRARSAGTSGSGETQYF. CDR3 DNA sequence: TGTGCCAGCAGAGCACGATCCGCCGGGACTAGCGGGAGTGGCGAGACCCAGTACTTC.

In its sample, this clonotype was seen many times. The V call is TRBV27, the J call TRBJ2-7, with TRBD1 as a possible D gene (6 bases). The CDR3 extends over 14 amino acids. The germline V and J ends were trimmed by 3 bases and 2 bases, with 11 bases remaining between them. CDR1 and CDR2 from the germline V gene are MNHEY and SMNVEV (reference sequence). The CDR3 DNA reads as TGTGCCAGCAGTTTTTCAGGGGACCCCTACGAGCAGTACTTC. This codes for CASSFSGDPYEQYF.

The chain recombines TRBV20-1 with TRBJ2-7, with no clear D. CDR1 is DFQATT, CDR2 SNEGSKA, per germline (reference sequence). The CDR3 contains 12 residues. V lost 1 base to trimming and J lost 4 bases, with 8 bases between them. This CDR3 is CSARGPRYEQYF. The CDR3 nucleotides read TGCAGTGCTAGAGGGCCCCGATACGAGCAGTACTTC.

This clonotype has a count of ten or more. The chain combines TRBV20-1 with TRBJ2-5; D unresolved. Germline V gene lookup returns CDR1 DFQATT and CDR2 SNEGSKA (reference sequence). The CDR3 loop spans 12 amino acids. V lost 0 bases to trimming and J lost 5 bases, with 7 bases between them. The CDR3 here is CSAREGRETQYF. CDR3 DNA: TGCAGTGCTAGAGAGGGCCGGGAGACCCAGTACTTC.

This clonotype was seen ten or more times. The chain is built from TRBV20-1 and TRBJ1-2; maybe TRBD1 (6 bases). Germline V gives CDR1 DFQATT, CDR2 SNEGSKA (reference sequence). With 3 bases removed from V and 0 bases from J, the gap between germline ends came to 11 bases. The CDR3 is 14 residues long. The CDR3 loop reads CSASVTGTNYGYTF. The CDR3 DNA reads TGCAGTGCTAGCGTCACAGGGACTAACTATGGCTACACCTTC.

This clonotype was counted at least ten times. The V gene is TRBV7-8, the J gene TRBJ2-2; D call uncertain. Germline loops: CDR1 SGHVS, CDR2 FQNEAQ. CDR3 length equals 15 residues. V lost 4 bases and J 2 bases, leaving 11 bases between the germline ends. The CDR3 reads CASSYKTSNTGELFF. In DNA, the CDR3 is TGTGCCAGCAGCTACAAGACCTCAAACACCGGGGAGCTGTTTTTT.

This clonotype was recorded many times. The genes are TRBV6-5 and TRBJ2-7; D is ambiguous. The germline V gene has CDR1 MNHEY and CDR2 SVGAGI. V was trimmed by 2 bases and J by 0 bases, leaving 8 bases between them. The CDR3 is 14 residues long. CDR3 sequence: CASSYGMFSYEQYF. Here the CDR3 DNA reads TGTGCCAGCAGTTACGGAATGTTCTCCTACGAGCAGTACTTC.

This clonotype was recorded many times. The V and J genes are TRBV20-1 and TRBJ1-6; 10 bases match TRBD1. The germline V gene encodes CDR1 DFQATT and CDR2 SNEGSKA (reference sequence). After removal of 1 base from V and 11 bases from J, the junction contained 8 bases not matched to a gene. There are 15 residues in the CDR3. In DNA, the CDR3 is TGCAGTGCTAGAGCAATGGGACAGGGGAAGGCACCCCTCCACTTT. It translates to CSARAMGQGKAPLHF.

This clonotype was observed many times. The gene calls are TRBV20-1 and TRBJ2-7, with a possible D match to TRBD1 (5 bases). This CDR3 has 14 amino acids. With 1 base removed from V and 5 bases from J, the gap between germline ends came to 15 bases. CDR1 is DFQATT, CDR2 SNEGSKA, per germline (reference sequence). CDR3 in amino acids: CSARVGRRVHEQYF. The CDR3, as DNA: TGCAGTGCTAGAGTAGGGCGCAGGGTCCACGAGCAGTACTTC.

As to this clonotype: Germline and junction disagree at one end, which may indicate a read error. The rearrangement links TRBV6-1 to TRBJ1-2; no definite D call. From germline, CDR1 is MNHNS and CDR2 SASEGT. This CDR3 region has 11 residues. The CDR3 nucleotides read TGTGCCATCAGTGACAACTATGGCTACATCTTC. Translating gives CAISDNYGYIF.

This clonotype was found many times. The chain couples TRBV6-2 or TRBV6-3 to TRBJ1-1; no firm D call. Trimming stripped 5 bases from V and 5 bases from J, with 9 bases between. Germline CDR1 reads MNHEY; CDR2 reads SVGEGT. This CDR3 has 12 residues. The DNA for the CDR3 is TGTGCCAGCAGTGCATCGGGGACTGAAGCTTTCTTT. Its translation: CASSASGTEAFF.

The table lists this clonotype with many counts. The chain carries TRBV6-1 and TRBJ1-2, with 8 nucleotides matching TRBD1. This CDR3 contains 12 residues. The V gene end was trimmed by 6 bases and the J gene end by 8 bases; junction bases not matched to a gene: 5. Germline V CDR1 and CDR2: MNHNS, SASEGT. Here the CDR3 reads CASRDRGWGYTF. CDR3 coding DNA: TGTGCCAGCAGAGACAGGGGTTGGGGCTACACCTTC.

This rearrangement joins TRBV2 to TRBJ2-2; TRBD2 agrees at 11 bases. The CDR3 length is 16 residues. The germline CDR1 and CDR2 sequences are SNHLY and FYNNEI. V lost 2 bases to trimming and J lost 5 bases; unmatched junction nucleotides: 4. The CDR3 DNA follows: TGTGCCAGCAGTGAACCTAGCGGGGGGTCTACCGGGGAGCTGTTTTTT. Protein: CASSEPSGGSTGELFF. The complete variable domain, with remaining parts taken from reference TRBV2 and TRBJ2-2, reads EPEVTQTPSHQVTQMGQEVILRCVPISNHLYFYWYRQILGQKVEFLVSFYNNEISEKSEIFDDQFSVERPDGSNFTLKIRSTKLEDSAMYFCASSEPSGGSTGELFFGEGSRLTVL.

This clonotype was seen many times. The CDR3, as DNA: TGTGCCAGCAACCGAGGGATGAACTATGGCTACACCTTC. Residues: CASNRGMNYGYTF. The V call is TRBV7-2, the J call TRBJ1-2; D remains ambiguous. Germline V lookup: CDR1 SGHTA, CDR2 FQGNSA. This CDR3 is built from 13 residues. The germline V and J ends were trimmed by 7 bases and 2 bases, with 11 bases remaining between them.

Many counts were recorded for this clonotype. The CDR3 region has the DNA TGTGCCAGCAGACTCGAACAGGGGGTGGGGGCCAACGTCCTGACTTTC. It codes for CASRLEQGVGANVLTF. This chain connects TRBV6-5 to TRBJ2-6; TRBD1 matches 8 bases. Germline-derived CDR1 and CDR2 are MNHEY and SVGAGI. J gave up 4 bases and V 6 bases, and 8 bases lay outside the gene matches. This CDR3 spans 16 amino acids.

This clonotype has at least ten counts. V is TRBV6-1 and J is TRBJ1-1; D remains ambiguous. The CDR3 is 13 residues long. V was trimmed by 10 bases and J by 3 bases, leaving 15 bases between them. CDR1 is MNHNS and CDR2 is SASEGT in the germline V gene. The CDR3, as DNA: TGTGCCACCAAAGCGCTTAGGGACACTGAAGCTTTCTTT. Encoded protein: CATKALRDTEAFF.

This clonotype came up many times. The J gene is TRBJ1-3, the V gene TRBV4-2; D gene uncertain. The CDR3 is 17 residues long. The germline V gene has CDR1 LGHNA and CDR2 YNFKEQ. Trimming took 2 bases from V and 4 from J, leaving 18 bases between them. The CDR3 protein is CASSQLTTPAGGNTIYF. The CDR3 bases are TGTGCCAGCAGCCAACTCACTACCCCGGCAGGCGGAAACACCATATATTTT.

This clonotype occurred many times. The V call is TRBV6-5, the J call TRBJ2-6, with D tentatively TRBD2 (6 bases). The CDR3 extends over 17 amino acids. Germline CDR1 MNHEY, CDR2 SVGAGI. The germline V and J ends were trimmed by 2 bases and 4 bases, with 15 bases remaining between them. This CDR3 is CASSYRDRETGANVLTF. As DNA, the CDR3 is TGTGCCAGCAGTTACCGAGACCGGGAGACCGGGGCCAACGTCCTGACTTTC.